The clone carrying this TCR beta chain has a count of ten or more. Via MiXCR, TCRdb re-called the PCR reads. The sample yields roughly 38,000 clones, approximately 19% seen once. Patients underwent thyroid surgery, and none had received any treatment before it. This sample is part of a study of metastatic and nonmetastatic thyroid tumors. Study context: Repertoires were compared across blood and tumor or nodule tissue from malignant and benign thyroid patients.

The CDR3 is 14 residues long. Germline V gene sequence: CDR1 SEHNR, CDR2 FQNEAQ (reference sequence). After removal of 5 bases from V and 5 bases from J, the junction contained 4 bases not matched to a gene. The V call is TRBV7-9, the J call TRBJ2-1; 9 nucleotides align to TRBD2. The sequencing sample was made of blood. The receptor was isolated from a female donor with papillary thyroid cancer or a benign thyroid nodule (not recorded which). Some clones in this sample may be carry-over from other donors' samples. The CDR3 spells CASSPSGNDNEQFF. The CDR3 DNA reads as TGTGCCAGCAGCCCTAGCGGGAACGACAATGAGCAGTTCTTC.